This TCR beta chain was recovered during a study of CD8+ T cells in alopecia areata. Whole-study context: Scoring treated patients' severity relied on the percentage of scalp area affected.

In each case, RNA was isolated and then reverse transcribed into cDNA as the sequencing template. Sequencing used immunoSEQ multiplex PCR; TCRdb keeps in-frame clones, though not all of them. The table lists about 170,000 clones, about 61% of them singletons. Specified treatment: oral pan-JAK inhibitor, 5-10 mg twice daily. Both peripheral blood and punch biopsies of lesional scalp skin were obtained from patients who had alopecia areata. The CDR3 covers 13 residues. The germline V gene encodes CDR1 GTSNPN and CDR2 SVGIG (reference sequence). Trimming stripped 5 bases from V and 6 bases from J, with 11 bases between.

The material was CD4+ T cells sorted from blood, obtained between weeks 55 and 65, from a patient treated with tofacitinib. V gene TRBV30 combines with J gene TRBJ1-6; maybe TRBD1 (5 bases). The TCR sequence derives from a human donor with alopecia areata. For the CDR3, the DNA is TGTGCCTGGGCAGGGTGGGGTAATTCACCCCTCCACTTT. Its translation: CAWAGWGNSPLHF. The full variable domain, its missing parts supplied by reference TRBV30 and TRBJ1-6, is SQTIHQWPATLVQPVGSPLSLECTVEGTSNPNLYWYRQAAGRGLQLLFYSVGIGQISSEVPQNLSASRPQDRQFILSSKKLLLSDSGFYLCAWAGWGNSPLHFGNGTRLTVT.